The 20 T cell receptor beta chains reported below all come from one sample, sequenced in a study of T cells in pancreatic ductal adenocarcinoma (dated by TCRdb to about 2017). Receptor amplification or capture employed the immunoSEQ multiplex PCR assay. The table comes from immuneACCESS by way of TCRdb, which keeps in-frame sequences with V and J called. Part of the clones is missing from these tables; in studies checked, under half for an unresolved V gene and the rest for unknown reasons. The sample table contains 85,000 to 120,000 clones; only one count was recorded for roughly 96% of them. Together, the top ten hold 2.5% to 3.5% of the sample. The pancreatic ductal adenocarcinoma patients who were selected had gone through surgery without receiving any neoadjuvant therapy. Sequencing was carried out using PBMCs. The receptors come from a human donor with pancreatic ductal adenocarcinoma.

This sequence joins TRBV6-5 and TRBJ2-1, with D maybe TRBD2 (5 bases). The germline V gene has CDR1 MNHEY and CDR2 SVGAGI. The germline V and J ends were trimmed by 6 bases and 11 bases, with 20 bases remaining between them. This CDR3 spans 14 amino acids. CDR3 bases: TGTGCCAGCAGCCTAGAGAATCGCGGAGGCAAGCAGTTCTTC. Its translation is CASSLENRGGKQFF.

V is TRBV4-1 and J is TRBJ2-3, with 7 bases aligning to TRBD2. V dropped 6 bases and J dropped 1; count of bases not matched to a gene: 4. Germline V gene data show CDR1 as MGHRA and CDR2 as YSYEKL. There are 14 residues in the CDR3. The CDR3: CASRRELGTDTQYF. The CDR3, as DNA: TGCGCCAGCAGGCGGGAGCTCGGCACAGATACGCAGTATTTT.

The chain has TRBV21-1 and TRBJ2-2; the D segment call TRBD2 is taken from the table without a DNA check. TRBV21-1 is deemed a pseudogene. This CDR3 is built from 18 residues. CDR3 protein: CASSYQPGLAGNTGELFF. In nucleotides, the CDR3 is TGTGCCAGCAGCTACCAACCGGGACTAGCAGGGAACACCGGGGAGCTGTTTTTT.

The rearrangement links TRBV6-6 to TRBJ1-1; 7 nucleotides agree with TRBD1. The germline gives CDR1 MNHNY, CDR2 SVGAGI (reference sequence). The CDR3 contains 14 residues. The J segment lost 0 bases and the V segment lost 7 bases, leaving 5 bases of the junction unmatched. CDR3 in amino acids: CASTSTGLNTEAFF. CDR3 nucleotide sequence: TGTGCCAGCACCTCGACAGGGTTGAACACTGAAGCTTTCTTT.

The V and J genes are TRBV10-3 and TRBJ2-7; possibly TRBD1 for D (5 bases). This CDR3 is 17 amino acids long. V was cut by 0 bases and J by 2 bases, with 17 bases left in between. CDR1 ENHRY and CDR2 SYGVKD come from the germline V gene. The DNA for the CDR3 is TGTGCCATCAGTGAGTCGATCCAGGGCCGGGTGGCCTACGAGCAGTACTTC. It specifies CAISESIQGRVAYEQYF.

This chain joins TRBV29-1 and TRBJ1-2; the D is unclear. Looked up from germline, CDR1 is SQVTM and CDR2 is ANQGSEA. Trimming pared 1 base from V and 4 bases from J, leaving 10 bases between. The CDR3 loop spans 13 amino acids. DNA of the CDR3: TGCAGCGTTGAAGTGTGGGCCTCCTATGGCTACACCTTC. Translation gives CSVEVWASYGYTF.

The CDR3 coding sequence is TGTGCCAGCAGCCCACCCGGTGTCTACGAGCAGTACTTC. Amino acids: CASSPPGVYEQYF. V is TRBV7-2 and J is TRBJ2-7, with no clear D. Trimming cost V 5 bases and J 3 bases, with 11 bases left between them. The CDR3 runs 13 residues. Germline values: CDR1 SGHTA, CDR2 FQGNSA. Looking up the rest from reference TRBV7-2 and TRBJ2-7 gives the full variable domain: GAGVSQSPSNKVTEKGKDVELRCDPISGHTALYWYRQSLGQGLEFLIYFQGNSAPDKSGLPSDRFSAERTGGSVSTLTIQRTQQEDSAVYLCASSPPGVYEQYFGPGTRLTVT.

The rearrangement uses TRBV5-1 and TRBJ2-5, with D unclear. In germline, CDR1 is SGHRS, CDR2 YFSETQ. The CDR3 loop spans 13 amino acids. With 0 bases removed from V and 14 bases from J, the gap between germline ends came to 17 bases. In DNA, the CDR3 is TGCGCCAGCAGCTTGGCTTCGGAGAATGGCCCATACTTC. Its translation: CASSLASENGPYF. The variable domain in full, completed from reference TRBV5-1 and TRBJ2-5, reads KAGVTQTPRYLIKTRGQQVTLSCSPISGHRSVSWYQQTPGQGLQFLFEYFSETQRNKGNFPGRFSGRQFSNSRSEMNVSTLELGDSALYLCASSLASENGPYFGPGTRLLVL.

The V call is TRBV5-1, the J call TRBJ2-7, with TRBD2 identical over 10 bases. Germline trimming cut 0 bases from V and 6 bases from J; bases unmatched to any gene: 3. Germline loops: CDR1 SGHRS, CDR2 YFSETQ. CDR3 length: 14 residues. CDR3 amino acids: CASSLGLAGVEQYF. CDR3 bases: TGCGCCAGCAGCTTGGGGCTAGCGGGAGTCGAGCAGTACTTC.

The rearrangement joins TRBV28 to TRBJ1-1; no clear D. Germline V gene lookup returns CDR1 MDHEN and CDR2 SYDVKM. The CDR3 is 15 residues long. V was pared by 6 bases and J by 5 bases, with 19 bases between. CDR3 DNA sequence: TGTGCCAGCAGCCAGCCGGGTAGGACGGGGACTGAAGCTTTCTTT. This encodes CASSQPGRTGTEAFF.

This clone was seen a single time. V usage is TRBV4-1 and J usage is TRBJ2-5, with D maybe TRBD2 (5 bases). V dropped 1 base and J dropped 0 bases, with 9 bases sitting between them. The germline V gene encodes CDR1 MGHRA and CDR2 YSYEKL. The CDR3 is 15 residues long. CDR3 DNA: TGCGCCAGCAGCCAAGCCCAGAGGGACCAAGAGACCCAGTACTTC. This gives the protein CASSQAQRDQETQYF.

This chain links TRBV7-3 with TRBJ1-1; the match to TRBD1 covers 7 bases. The germline gives CDR1 SGHTA, CDR2 FQGTGA. V shed 3 bases, J shed 1 base, and the junction held 2 bases outside the gene matches. CDR3 length equals 14 residues. The CDR3 region has the DNA TGTGCCAGCAGCTTGTACAGGGGGAACACTGAAGCTTTCTTT. Its protein is CASSLYRGNTEAFF.

Concerning this clone itself: Other DNA variants within this sample encode the same CDR3. The chain joins TRBV7-2 to TRBJ2-7; 9 bases fit TRBD1. The V and J ends lost 5 bases and 4 bases, in that order; junction bases with no gene match: 9. Germline V CDR1 and CDR2: SGHTA, FQGNSA. This CDR3 has 15 residues. The CDR3, as DNA: TGTGCCAGCAGCCTGACCGGGACAGGGTCGTACGAGCAGTACTTC. Protein: CASSLTGTGSYEQYF.

The chain links TRBV5-6 to TRBJ1-2, with 8 bases identical to TRBD1. In germline, CDR1 is SGHDT, CDR2 YYEEEE. The V gene end was trimmed by 1 base and the J gene end by 8 bases; junction bases not matched to a gene: 7. The CDR3 spans 14 residues. Here the CDR3 DNA reads TGTGCCAGCAGCTTGCTCGGGACAGGTGGCGGCTACACCTTC. It is translated as CASSLLGTGGGYTF.

The chain carries TRBV5-4 and TRBJ1-1; 11 positions agree with TRBD1. The CDR3 has 15 residues. The V and J ends lost 4 bases and 7 bases, in that order; junction bases with no gene match: 9. Germline CDR1 reads SGHNT; CDR2 reads YYREEE (reference sequence). CDR3 in amino acids: CASSVGTGGRFEAFF. Written as DNA, the CDR3 is TGTGCCAGCAGCGTTGGGACAGGGGGGAGATTTGAAGCTTTCTTT.

On this clone: The junction departs from germline at one end; a sequencing error may be responsible. The chain joins TRBV6-1 to TRBJ1-2; 10 bases fit TRBD1. Germline lookup yields CDR1 MNHNS and CDR2 SASEGT. The CDR3 covers 14 residues. The CDR3 coding sequence is TGTGCCAGCAGAGAAGGTGGGACAGGGGTTGGCTACACCTTC. Protein product: CASREGGTGVGYTF.

This rearrangement joins TRBV5-6 to TRBJ2-5; the match to TRBD1 covers 10 bases. Germline V gene data show CDR1 as SGHDT and CDR2 as YYEEEE. The CDR3 sequence is 16 residues long. After removal of 2 bases from V and 6 bases from J, the junction contained 10 bases not matched to a gene. The CDR3, as DNA: TGTGCCAGCAGCTTCACTCCCGGGACAGGGGTGAAGACCCAGTACTTC. Amino acid sequence: CASSFTPGTGVKTQYF.

The J gene is TRBJ1-2, the V gene TRBV28, with 8 bases matching TRBD1. Looked up from germline, CDR1 is MDHEN and CDR2 is SYDVKM. CDR3 length: 13 residues. J gave up 8 bases and V 3 bases, and 5 bases lay outside the gene matches. The CDR3 bases are TGTGCCAGCAGTTTCGGACAGGGAAGGGGCTACACCTTC. Residues: CASSFGQGRGYTF.

The chain carries TRBV7-9 and TRBJ1-1; 7 nucleotides match TRBD1. Trimming at V came to 7 bases and at J to 4 bases, leaving 12 bases not matched to a gene. This CDR3 is built from 15 residues. CDR1 and CDR2 (germline): SEHNR, FQNEAQ (reference sequence). The CDR3: CASTPTGFGITEAFF. The CDR3 coding sequence is TGTGCCAGCACCCCGACAGGGTTCGGAATCACTGAAGCTTTCTTT.

This chain links TRBV7-2 with TRBJ1-5, with TRBD1 identical over 8 bases. Germline V gene lookup returns CDR1 SGHTA and CDR2 FQGNSA. This CDR3 has 14 residues. J lost 9 bases, V lost 4 bases, and 8 bases had no gene match. CDR3 region: CASSSGQGGGPQHF. CDR3 DNA sequence: TGTGCCAGCAGCTCCGGACAGGGCGGAGGGCCCCAGCATTTT.